The sequence of this T cell receptor (beta chain) was determined in a study of cytomegalovirus exposure and HLA in healthy donors. Study conclusions and caveats: Reports described diagnosis of cytomegalovirus status by the classifier as highly specific and sensitive.

The PCR was carried out with 60 Vbeta primers and 13 Jbeta primers. Assay: immunoSEQ multiplex PCR; the TCRdb copy retains only in-frame clones and omits some. Of 200,000 to 250,000 clones listed, 75% to 85% are singletons. In the case of this clone: Its antigen is still unknown.

V gave up 5 bases and J gave up 0 bases, with 23 bases separating them. Germline values: CDR1 SEHNR, CDR2 FQNEAQ (reference sequence). This CDR3 is 19 amino acids long. This TCR was sampled from a woman between 55 and 75 years old in good health and CMV-seropositive. Material for sequencing was PBMCs. The V and J genes are TRBV7-9 and TRBJ2-1; no clear D. CDR3 nucleotide sequence: TGTGCCAGCAGCCCTCCTAGTGTTTCAAGAAAAAGCTCCTACAATGAGCAGTTCTTC. Translation: CASSPPSVSRKSSYNEQFF.